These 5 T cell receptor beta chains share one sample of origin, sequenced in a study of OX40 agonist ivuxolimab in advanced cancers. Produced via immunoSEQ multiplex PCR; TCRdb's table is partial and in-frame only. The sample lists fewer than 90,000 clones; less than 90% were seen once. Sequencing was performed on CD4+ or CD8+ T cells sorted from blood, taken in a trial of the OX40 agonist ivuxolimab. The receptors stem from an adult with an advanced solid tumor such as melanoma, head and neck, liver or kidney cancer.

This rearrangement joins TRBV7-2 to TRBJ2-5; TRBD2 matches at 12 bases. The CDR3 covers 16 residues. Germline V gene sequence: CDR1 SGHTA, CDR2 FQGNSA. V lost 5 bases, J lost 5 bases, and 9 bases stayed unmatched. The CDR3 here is CASSPAGLAGGETQYF. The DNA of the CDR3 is TGTGCCAGCAGCCCAGCGGGACTAGCGGGTGGCGAGACCCAGTACTTC.

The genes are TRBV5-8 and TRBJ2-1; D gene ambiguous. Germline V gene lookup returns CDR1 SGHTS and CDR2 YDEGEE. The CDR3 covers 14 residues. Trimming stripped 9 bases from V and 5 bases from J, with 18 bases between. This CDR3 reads CATVRAPYNNEQFF. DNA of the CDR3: TGTGCCACGGTCCGAGCCCCGTATAACAATGAGCAGTTCTTC.

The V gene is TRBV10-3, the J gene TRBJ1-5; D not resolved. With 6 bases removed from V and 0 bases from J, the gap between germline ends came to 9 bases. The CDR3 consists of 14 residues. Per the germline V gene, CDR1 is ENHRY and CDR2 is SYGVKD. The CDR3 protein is CAIRTDGSNQPQHF. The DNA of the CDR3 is TGTGCCATCAGGACGGACGGTAGCAATCAGCCCCAGCATTTT.

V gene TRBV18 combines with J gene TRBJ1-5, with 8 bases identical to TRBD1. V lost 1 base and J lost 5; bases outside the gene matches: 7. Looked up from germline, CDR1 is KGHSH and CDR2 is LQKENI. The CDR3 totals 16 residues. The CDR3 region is CASSPQDRVRDQPQHF. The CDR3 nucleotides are TGTGCCAGCTCACCACAGGACAGGGTAAGGGATCAGCCCCAGCATTTT. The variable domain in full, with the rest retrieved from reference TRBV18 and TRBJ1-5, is NAGVMQNPRHLVRRRGQEARLRCSPMKGHSHVYWYRQLPEEGLKFMVYLQKENIIDESGMPKERFSAEFPKEGPSILRIQQVVRGDSAAYFCASSPQDRVRDQPQHFGDGTRLSIL.

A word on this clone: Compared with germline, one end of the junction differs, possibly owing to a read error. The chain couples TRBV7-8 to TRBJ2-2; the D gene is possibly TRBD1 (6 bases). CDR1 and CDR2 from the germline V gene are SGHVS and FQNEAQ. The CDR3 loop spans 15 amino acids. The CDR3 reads CASSKPTGNPGELFF. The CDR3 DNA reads TGTGCCAGCAGCAAACCAACAGGGAACCCCGGGGAGCTGTTTTTT.